This TCR beta chain was captured by sequencing in a study of blood T cell repertoires in COVID-19 (dated by TCRdb to 2018 to 2020). About the study as a whole: Samples covering the acute and convalescent phases of COVID-19 were provided by collaborators in the United States, Italy and Spain. Sample metadata almost always included a de-identified subject ID, COVID-19 status, age in years and sex. The prospective study material was composed of cDNA or gDNA derived from T cells, B-cell-depleted T cells, or PBMCs. A freely available public database, intended as a resource for researchers studying the immune response to SARS-CoV-2, is where the repertoires were released. HLA class I and class II types, where available, came from metadata supplied by the sample provider rather than from assay-based typing. Subjects who had been exposed to COVID-19, were actively infected with it, or had recovered from it provided the deeply sampled blood TCRbeta repertoires that made up the dataset. Samples came from the ongoing ImmuneRACE study (first 160 participants) plus 1,254 subjects from 6 global collaborators.

Regarding this clone: This clone's antigen is unknown. The input lacks base qualities; no much larger clone sits a single base away.

Taken from the germline V gene, the CDR1 and CDR2 loops are SQVTM and ANQGSEA. Measured from the cysteine to the phenylalanine, the CDR3 is 14 residues long. CDR3 DNA only is kept here, 42 bases in frame from base 1. Ends trimmed: V by 7 bases, J by 7 bases; bases unmatched to a gene: 11. Results and caveats for the whole study, not just this receptor: The quantity of clinical and demographic metadata differed by source and by participant and was supplied without curation.

Participants in the prospective study were aged roughly 18 to 89 years, lived in some 24 United States geographic areas, and enrolled through a virtual design. In the prospective study, participants were assigned to cohorts based on the clinical history participants reported in a screening survey and a study questionnaire. For ImmuneRACE Cohort 3, a participant was defined as recovered based on two consecutive negative NP/OP PCR tests, clearance by a healthcare professional, or resolution of symptoms. Mobile phlebotomists in the prospective study collected whole blood, serum and a nasopharyngeal or oropharyngeal swab from every participant. Participants in the prospective study had the option to provide additional blood draws and questionnaires over a roughly two-month period. Prospective study blood samples were shipped either frozen or at room temperature before DNA extraction. The immunoSEQ Assay, a bias-controlled multiplex PCR, was used to amplify TCRbeta CDR3 regions from genomic DNA. Regarding the original processing steps: Nucleated cell counts per sample were estimated from amplification of reference gene primers within the assay. To quantify the absolute abundance of each unique TCRbeta CDR3 rearrangement, sequence reads were collapsed and filtered. For each sample, productive Simpson clonality was calculated by taking the square root of Simpson's diversity index across productive rearrangements. What TCRdb holds here is the immuneACCESS table cut down to in-frame rearrangements. Part of the clones is not present; checked against another copy, under half of the missing clones reflect an unresolved V gene, and the others are unexplained. V, J and clone size were drawn from that table, and D and trimming were deduced from the DNA. Recorded for this sample are some 200,000 clones; about nine tenths of them occurred a single time. The ten largest clones add up to roughly 2.7% of the sample.

The rearrangement combines TRBV29-1 with TRBJ2-7; the junction holds 12 bases that match TRBD1. Input material: PBMCs or T cells enriched from blood (not recorded which). This receptor was obtained from a woman in her thirties who had recovered from COVID-19. In nucleotide form, the sequence is TGCAGCGCCAGCCCGGGACAGGGGGCGAGAGAGCAGTACTTC. Its amino acids are CSASPGQGAREQYF.